Listed below are T cell receptor beta chains from one sample, sequenced in a study of T cell repertoires in cytomegalovirus infection. TCRdb redid the calling of the reads with MiXCR, one entry per CDR3 protein. Here the sample spans some 680,000 distinct CDR3 sequences, approximately 40% being singletons. The specimen sequenced was PBMCs. These receptors all stem from a human donor in good health (CMV status not recorded). Some clones in this sample may be carry-over from other donors' samples. Both conserved end residues are part of each CDR3. D genes are given only for firm matches. The size entry is marked missing in some rows and otherwise reads once, few, many or a size class.

J gene: TRBJ1-2; clone size: -; D gene: -; V gene: TRBV28; CDR3 protein: CASSSMVTVAYGGYTF; CDR3 DNA: TGTGCCAGCAGTTCTATGGTGACAGTAGCTTACGGTGGCTACACCTTC
J gene: TRBJ2-7; clone size: few; D gene: -; V gene: TRBV10-3; CDR3 protein: CAISESSLEGSGYEQYF; CDR3 DNA: TGTGCCATCAGTGAGTCATCCCTTGAAGGCTCAGGCTACGAGCAGTACTTC
J gene: TRBJ1-1; clone size: many; D gene: -; V gene: TRBV12-3/TRBV12-4; CDR3 protein: CASSLLGGLTEAFF; CDR3 DNA: TGTGCCAGCAGTCTGCTCGGGGGCCTTACTGAAGCTTTCTTT
J gene: TRBJ2-1; clone size: -; D gene: -; V gene: TRBV7-3; CDR3 protein: CASSQLGGPVDHEQFF; CDR3 DNA: TGTGCCAGCAGCCAACTGGGGGGACCCGTCGACCATGAGCAGTTCTTC
J gene: TRBJ2-2; clone size: -; D gene: TRBD2; V gene: TRBV20-1; CDR3 protein: CSARVAGRGTGELFF; CDR3 DNA: TGCAGTGCTAGAGTAGCGGGACGCGGCACCGGGGAGCTGTTTTTT
J gene: TRBJ1-1; clone size: few; D gene: TRBD1; V gene: TRBV5-4; CDR3 protein: CASSQDRADIQNTEAFF; CDR3 DNA: TGTGCCAGCAGCCAGGACAGGGCAGATATTCAGAACACTGAAGCTTTCTTT
J gene: TRBJ2-2; clone size: -; D gene: TRBD2; V gene: TRBV19; CDR3 protein: CASTPRGGRNTGELFF; CDR3 DNA: TGTGCCAGTACCCCACGGGGAGGGAGAAACACCGGGGAGCTGTTTTTT
J gene: TRBJ1-6; clone size: -; D gene: -; V gene: TRBV6-5; CDR3 protein: CASSLTGLSPLHF; CDR3 DNA: TGTGCCAGCAGTTTAACTGGACTTTCACCCCTCCACTTT
J gene: TRBJ2-7; clone size: -; D gene: -; V gene: TRBV6-5; CDR3 protein: CASSYIHQGGYEQYF; CDR3 DNA: TGTGCCAGCAGTTATATTCACCAGGGCGGCTACGAGCAGTACTTC
J gene: TRBJ2-3; clone size: -; D gene: TRBD2; V gene: TRBV7-9; CDR3 protein: CASSSRLAGLVLDTQYF; CDR3 DNA: TGTGCCAGCAGCTCCAGACTAGCGGGCCTCGTATTGGATACGCAGTATTTT
J gene: TRBJ2-1; clone size: -; D gene: -; V gene: TRBV7-3; CDR3 protein: CASSSVVWDEHFF; CDR3 DNA: TGTGCCAGCAGCTCCGTCGTATGGGATGAGCATTTCTTC
J gene: TRBJ2-7; clone size: once; D gene: -; V gene: TRBV28; CDR3 protein: CASMMSGTYEQYF; CDR3 DNA: TGTGCCAGCATGATGAGCGGTACCTACGAGCAGTACTTC
J gene: TRBJ2-5; clone size: -; D gene: -; V gene: TRBV29-1; CDR3 protein: CSVESGDGRTQYF; CDR3 DNA: TGCAGCGTTGAATCAGGGGACGGGCGGACCCAGTACTTC
J gene: TRBJ2-7; clone size: once; D gene: -; V gene: TRBV12-3/TRBV12-4; CDR3 protein: CASKNGYREHEQYF; CDR3 DNA: TGTGCCAGCAAGAATGGTTACAGGGAGCACGAGCAGTACTTC
J gene: TRBJ1-5; clone size: few; D gene: -; V gene: TRBV7-4; CDR3 protein: CASSFTGLLWYQPQHF; CDR3 DNA: TGTGCCAGCAGCTTTACAGGGCTTTTATGGTATCAGCCCCAGCATTTT
J gene: TRBJ1-2; clone size: -; D gene: -; V gene: TRBV3-1; CDR3 protein: CASSLHRTASSNYGYTF; CDR3 DNA: TGTGCCAGCAGCCTCCACAGGACAGCATCTTCTAACTATGGCTACACCTTC
J gene: TRBJ2-7; clone size: -; D gene: TRBD1; V gene: TRBV7-9; CDR3 protein: CASSFRDRVEQYF; CDR3 DNA: TGTGCCAGCAGCTTCCGGGACAGGGTTGAGCAGTACTTC
J gene: TRBJ2-1; clone size: -; D gene: TRBD1; V gene: TRBV6-4; CDR3 protein: CASSEGTGYNEQLF; CDR3 DNA: TGTGCCAGCAGTGAAGGGACAGGTTACAATGAGCAGCTCTTC
J gene: TRBJ2-7; clone size: few; D gene: -; V gene: TRBV12-3/TRBV12-4; CDR3 protein: CASTSGSSYEQYF; CDR3 DNA: TGTGCCAGCACCTCGGGGAGCTCCTACGAGCAGTACTTC
J gene: TRBJ1-6; clone size: many; D gene: TRBD1; V gene: TRBV10-3; CDR3 protein: CATQGGYNNSPLHF; CDR3 DNA: TGTGCCACCCAGGGGGGATACAATAATTCACCCCTCCACTTT
J gene: TRBJ2-1; clone size: few; D gene: -; V gene: TRBV6-6; CDR3 protein: CASSYSKVPSESSYNEQFF; CDR3 DNA: TGTGCCAGCAGTTACTCGAAGGTCCCTAGCGAGAGCTCCTACAATGAGCAGTTCTTC
J gene: TRBJ1-5; clone size: -; D gene: -; V gene: TRBV19; CDR3 protein: CASSIRGGDSNQPQHF; CDR3 DNA: TGTGCCAGTAGTATCCGAGGGGGGGATAGCAATCAGCCCCAGCATTTT
J gene: TRBJ2-1; clone size: few; D gene: TRBD1; V gene: TRBV7-6; CDR3 protein: CASSPGQGQGNEQFF; CDR3 DNA: TGTGCCAGCAGCCCTGGACAGGGGCAAGGCAATGAGCAGTTCTTC
J gene: TRBJ2-7; clone size: few; D gene: TRBD1; V gene: TRBV12-3/TRBV12-4; CDR3 protein: CASSPPGQGLEGQYF; CDR3 DNA: TGTGCCAGCAGTCCCCCGGGACAGGGTTTAGAAGGGCAGTACTTC
J gene: TRBJ1-4; clone size: -; D gene: -; V gene: TRBV20-1; CDR3 protein: CSASTAGLREKLFF; CDR3 DNA: TGCAGTGCTAGCACTGCAGGGTTGAGAGAAAAACTGTTTTTT
J gene: TRBJ1-5; clone size: few; D gene: -; V gene: TRBV12-3/TRBV12-4; CDR3 protein: CASSPLVWGDSNQPQHF; CDR3 DNA: TGTGCCAGCAGTCCCCTAGTCTGGGGGGACAGCAATCAGCCCCAGCATTTT
J gene: TRBJ2-1; clone size: -; D gene: TRBD2; V gene: TRBV23-1; CDR3 protein: CASSQSKRQSPSGIQSYNEQFF; CDR3 DNA: TGCGCCAGCAGTCAATCCAAACGGCAGTCCCCTAGCGGGATACAATCCTACAATGAGCAGTTCTTC
J gene: TRBJ2-1; clone size: few; D gene: -; V gene: TRBV29-1; CDR3 protein: CSVEDGVVGSNEQFF; CDR3 DNA: TGCAGCGTTGAAGATGGGGTGGTAGGGTCCAATGAGCAGTTCTTC
J gene: TRBJ2-1; clone size: few; D gene: TRBD2; V gene: TRBV6-5; CDR3 protein: CAVRTSGENEQFF; CDR3 DNA: TGTGCCGTCCGGACTAGCGGTGAGAATGAGCAGTTCTTC
J gene: TRBJ2-7; clone size: few; D gene: TRBD1; V gene: TRBV7-9; CDR3 protein: CASSPSPGQGARYEQYF; CDR3 DNA: TGTGCCAGCAGCCCTAGCCCTGGACAGGGGGCTAGGTACGAGCAGTACTTC
J gene: TRBJ2-3; clone size: -; D gene: TRBD2; V gene: TRBV6-4; CDR3 protein: CASSEQASGSTDTQYF; CDR3 DNA: TGTGCCAGCAGTGAACAGGCTAGCGGGAGTACAGATACGCAGTATTTT
J gene: TRBJ2-2; clone size: few; D gene: -; V gene: TRBV7-9; CDR3 protein: CASSLEGIGELFF; CDR3 DNA: TGTGCCAGCAGCTTAGAGGGGATCGGGGAGCTGTTTTTT
J gene: TRBJ2-7; clone size: many; D gene: -; V gene: TRBV7-8; CDR3 protein: CASSLGPAGAYEQYF; CDR3 DNA: TGTGCCAGCAGCTTAGGTCCAGCAGGGGCCTACGAGCAGTACTTC
J gene: TRBJ1-3; clone size: few; D gene: TRBD1; V gene: TRBV7-2; CDR3 protein: CASRRTGSSGNTIYF; CDR3 DNA: TGTGCCAGCAGACGGACAGGGTCTTCTGGAAACACCATATATTTT
J gene: TRBJ2-1; clone size: -; D gene: -; V gene: TRBV6-4; CDR3 protein: CASKRDQKFF; CDR3 DNA: TGTGCCAGCAAGAGGGATCAGAAGTTCTTC
J gene: TRBJ2-5; clone size: -; D gene: -; V gene: TRBV7-8; CDR3 protein: CASSLGTAKETQYF; CDR3 DNA: TGTGCCAGCAGCTTAGGGACAGCTAAAGAGACCCAGTACTTC
J gene: TRBJ1-2; clone size: -; D gene: -; V gene: TRBV6-1; CDR3 protein: CASSEGGSYGYTF; CDR3 DNA: TGTGCCAGCAGTGAAGGGGGCTCCTATGGCTACACCTTC
J gene: TRBJ2-2; clone size: -; D gene: -; V gene: TRBV19; CDR3 protein: CASSRGGELLF; CDR3 DNA: TGTGCCAGTAGCCGTGGTGGGGAGCTGTTGTTT
J gene: TRBJ2-1; clone size: many; D gene: TRBD2; V gene: TRBV7-6; CDR3 protein: CASSLITSGGAYEQFF; CDR3 DNA: TGTGCCAGCAGCTTAATAACTAGCGGGGGGGCCTATGAGCAGTTCTTC
J gene: TRBJ2-5; clone size: -; D gene: TRBD2; V gene: TRBV28; CDR3 protein: CASSFSGRAMETQYF; CDR3 DNA: TGTGCCAGCAGTTTTAGCGGGAGGGCCATGGAGACCCAGTACTTC
J gene: TRBJ1-1; clone size: -; D gene: -; V gene: TRBV29-1; CDR3 protein: CSVPGVPNTEAFF; CDR3 DNA: TGCAGCGTCCCAGGGGTCCCGAACACTGAAGCTTTCTTT
J gene: TRBJ2-1; clone size: few; D gene: TRBD1; V gene: TRBV7-8; CDR3 protein: CASRSNLDRGSTDEQFF; CDR3 DNA: TGTGCCAGCAGGTCCAACCTCGACAGGGGATCGACGGATGAGCAGTTCTTC
J gene: TRBJ2-7; clone size: many; D gene: -; V gene: TRBV7-8; CDR3 protein: CASSLVTGIVDEQYF; CDR3 DNA: TGTGCCAGCAGCTTAGTAACAGGGATCGTCGACGAGCAGTACTTC
J gene: TRBJ2-4; clone size: -; D gene: -; V gene: TRBV7-9; CDR3 protein: CASSLGTGNIQYF; CDR3 DNA: TGTGCCAGCAGCTTAGGAACAGGGAACATTCAGTACTTC
J gene: TRBJ2-7; clone size: -; D gene: TRBD2; V gene: TRBV20-1; CDR3 protein: CSAIAGGSPEQYF; CDR3 DNA: TGCAGTGCTATAGCGGGAGGTTCCCCCGAGCAGTACTTC
J gene: TRBJ1-5; clone size: few; D gene: -; V gene: TRBV19; CDR3 protein: CASSSTWSWGNQPQHF; CDR3 DNA: TGTGCCAGTAGTTCCACCTGGTCCTGGGGCAATCAGCCCCAGCATTTT
J gene: TRBJ1-4; clone size: few; D gene: TRBD1; V gene: TRBV7-8; CDR3 protein: CASSLGSGGLEKLFF; CDR3 DNA: TGTGCCAGCAGCTTAGGGTCAGGGGGCCTTGAAAAACTGTTTTTT
J gene: TRBJ1-6; clone size: -; D gene: -; V gene: TRBV7-7; CDR3 protein: CASSFLLIPWGHNSPLHF; CDR3 DNA: TGTGCTAGCAGCTTTTTGCTGATTCCGTGGGGGCATAATTCACCCCTCCACTTT
J gene: TRBJ2-3; clone size: -; D gene: -; V gene: TRBV28; CDR3 protein: CASSLSIRDTQYF; CDR3 DNA: TGTGCCAGCAGTTTGTCGATCAGAGATACGCAGTATTTT
J gene: TRBJ1-2; clone size: -; D gene: TRBD1; V gene: TRBV28; CDR3 protein: CASSLEGQGHGYTF; CDR3 DNA: TGTGCCAGCAGTTTAGAGGGACAGGGGCACGGCTACACCTTC
J gene: TRBJ2-2; clone size: many; D gene: -; V gene: TRBV6-1; CDR3 protein: CASRLGASNTGELFF; CDR3 DNA: TGTGCCAGCAGGCTAGGGGCTTCGAACACCGGGGAGCTGTTTTTT
J gene: TRBJ1-3; clone size: few; D gene: -; V gene: TRBV7-9; CDR3 protein: CASSLQQREHSGNTIYF; CDR3 DNA: TGTGCCAGCAGCTTACAGCAAAGAGAACACTCTGGAAACACCATATATTTT
J gene: TRBJ2-1; clone size: few; D gene: TRBD2; V gene: TRBV11-2; CDR3 protein: CASSLELAGVSYNEQFF; CDR3 DNA: TGTGCCAGCAGCTTAGAACTAGCGGGAGTTTCCTACAATGAGCAGTTCTTC
J gene: TRBJ2-7; clone size: -; D gene: -; V gene: TRBV6-6; CDR3 protein: CASTRAPGIYEQYF; CDR3 DNA: TGTGCCAGTACCCGGGCCCCAGGGATTTACGAGCAGTACTTC
J gene: TRBJ1-4; clone size: -; D gene: -; V gene: TRBV4-2; CDR3 protein: CASSPLTRNIDEKLFF; CDR3 DNA: TGTGCCAGCAGCCCCTTGACAAGGAACATTGATGAAAAACTGTTTTTT